The rows below give T cell receptor beta chains drawn from one sample of a study of blood T cells in healthy people across ages. TCRdb analysed the 5' RACE reads with MiXCR anew, one entry per CDR3 protein. The sample yields 1,800,000 or so distinct CDR3 sequences, approximately 40% seen once. The sequenced sample consisted of blood. These receptors came from a human donor in good health. Each CDR3 is given with its conserved first and last residue. A D gene is named only where the DNA matches it firmly. A row's size may be missing; if present it is once, few, many or a size class.

V: TRBV2; J: TRBJ2-6; size: many; D: NA; DNA: TGTGCCAGCTGTCCAGACAGCTCTGGGGCCAACGTCCTGACTTTC; CDR3: CASCPDSSGANVLTF
V: TRBV6-6; J: TRBJ2-7; size: many; D: NA; DNA: TGTGCCAGCAGCCCTCGACGCTACGAGCAGTACTTC; CDR3: CASSPRRYEQYF
V: TRBV6-6; J: TRBJ1-2; size: NA; D: TRBD1; DNA: TGTGCCAGCAGTTCCCCGACAGGGGAGGGGTATGGCTACACCTTC; CDR3: CASSSPTGEGYGYTF
V: TRBV6-5; J: TRBJ2-1; size: NA; D: NA; DNA: TGTGCCAGCACCTCGACTAGAGCATTCTCCTACAATGAGCAGTTCTTC; CDR3: CASTSTRAFSYNEQFF
V: TRBV4-1; J: TRBJ1-5; size: NA; D: NA; DNA: TGCGCCAGCAGCCACGAACCCGGGGCAGTGGATCAGCCCCAGCATTTT; CDR3: CASSHEPGAVDQPQHF
V: TRBV24-1; J: TRBJ2-3; size: few; D: NA; DNA: TGTGCCACCAGTGGGGACTCGTGGCCGCACACAGATACGCAGTATTTT; CDR3: CATSGDSWPHTDTQYF
V: TRBV5-1; J: TRBJ2-7; size: NA; D: NA; DNA: TGCGCCAGCAGCTTGGGTGGAGGGAAAGGAACGGGCCACGAGCAGTACTTC; CDR3: CASSLGGGKGTGHEQYF
V: TRBV6-5; J: TRBJ1-4; size: NA; D: NA; DNA: TGTGCCAGCAGTTACCGGACAGAAACTAATGAAAAGCTGTTTTTT; CDR3: CASSYRTETNEKLFF
V: TRBV25-1; J: TRBJ2-5; size: NA; D: NA; DNA: TGTGCCAGCAGTGAGCCCGAACAGGGTATTCTAGAGACCCAGTACTTC; CDR3: CASSEPEQGILETQYF
V: TRBV28; J: TRBJ2-5; size: few; D: NA; DNA: TGTGCCAGCAGTTTATCCCCGGACGGTTTGGAGACCCAGTACTTC; CDR3: CASSLSPDGLETQYF
V: TRBV20-1; J: TRBJ2-1; size: NA; D: TRBD2; DNA: TGCAGTGCTAGAGGGGCGGGGGCCTACAATGAGCAGTTCTTC; CDR3: CSARGAGAYNEQFF
V: TRBV20-1; J: TRBJ2-6; size: NA; D: NA; DNA: TGCAGTGCTGGTCCGACAGGTTCTGGGGCCAACGTCCTGACTTTC; CDR3: CSAGPTGSGANVLTF
V: TRBV6-5; J: TRBJ2-5; size: many; D: TRBD1; DNA: TGTGCCAGCAGTTACAGTACAGGGGGCGGAGAGACCCAGTACTTC; CDR3: CASSYSTGGGETQYF
V: TRBV4-3; J: TRBJ2-7; size: many; D: TRBD2; DNA: TGCGCCAGCAGCCGAAACGCCGCTAGCGGGGGGTCCTCCTACGAGCAGTACTTC; CDR3: CASSRNAASGGSSYEQYF
V: TRBV5-4; J: TRBJ1-4; size: NA; D: TRBD1; DNA: TGTGCCAGCAGCTTATCTGTCCAGGGGGATGAAAAACTGTTTTTT; CDR3: CASSLSVQGDEKLFF
V: TRBV4-2; J: TRBJ2-7; size: few; D: NA; DNA: TGTGCCAGCAGCCTTGAACAGAGGACCTACGAGCAGTACTTC; CDR3: CASSLEQRTYEQYF
V: TRBV7-9; J: TRBJ2-1; size: NA; D: NA; DNA: TGTGCCAGCAGCATAGCTACCGGGACAAACTACAATGAGCAGTTCTTC; CDR3: CASSIATGTNYNEQFF
V: TRBV20-1; J: TRBJ2-3; size: NA; D: TRBD2; DNA: TGCAGTGCTAGAGATCAAAGGGCTAGCGGAATAGATACGCAGTATTTT; CDR3: CSARDQRASGIDTQYF
V: TRBV20-1; J: TRBJ2-1; size: few; D: TRBD1; DNA: TGCAGTGCTAGCCGCCGGGACAGGGGATACAATGAGCAGTTCTTC; CDR3: CSASRRDRGYNEQFF
V: TRBV29-1; J: TRBJ2-3; size: few; D: NA; DNA: TGCAGCGTTGACCCTGGACTGGAGGATACGCAGTATTTT; CDR3: CSVDPGLEDTQYF
V: TRBV3-1; J: TRBJ2-7; size: few; D: NA; DNA: TGTGCCAGCAGCCAATTCGTCTCCTCCGAGCAGTACTTC; CDR3: CASSQFVSSEQYF
V: TRBV20-1; J: TRBJ2-5; size: NA; D: TRBD2; DNA: TGCAGTGCTAGAGATCAGCGGGGGGCCTGGGAGACCCAGTACTTC; CDR3: CSARDQRGAWETQYF
V: TRBV6-6; J: TRBJ2-3; size: NA; D: TRBD2; DNA: TGTGCCAGCAGCGGCGGGGGTCCGCAGTATTTT; CDR3: CASSGGGPQYF
V: TRBV29-1; J: TRBJ1-1; size: NA; D: NA; DNA: TGCAGCGTTGCGAAGTTGATGAACACTGAAGCTTTCTTT; CDR3: CSVAKLMNTEAFF
V: TRBV5-1; J: TRBJ2-7; size: few; D: NA; DNA: TGCGCCAGCAGACAGGGTTACTACTACGAGCAGTACTTC; CDR3: CASRQGYYYEQYF
V: TRBV3-1; J: TRBJ1-6; size: NA; D: NA; DNA: TGTGCCAGCAAAGGGGATGATAATTCACCCCTCCACTTT; CDR3: CASKGDDNSPLHF
V: TRBV7-9; J: TRBJ2-5; size: many; D: NA; DNA: TGTGCCAGCAGCTTAGAGCAGTGGCTGGGGACCCAGTACTTC; CDR3: CASSLEQWLGTQYF
V: TRBV28; J: TRBJ2-1; size: once; D: NA; DNA: TGTGCCAGCAGTTTATGGGATTTTTTGATGCGAAATGAGCAGTTCTTC; CDR3: CASSLWDFLMRNEQFF
V: TRBV12-3/TRBV12-4; J: TRBJ1-2; size: NA; D: NA; DNA: TGTGCCAGCTTAGGAGGGGATGGCTACACCTTC; CDR3: CASLGGDGYTF
V: TRBV20-1; J: TRBJ2-1; size: NA; D: TRBD1; DNA: TGCAGTGCTAGAGATCCCCCGACAGGGAGTGAGCAGTTCTTC; CDR3: CSARDPPTGSEQFF
V: TRBV4-3; J: TRBJ2-5; size: few; D: NA; DNA: TGCGCCAACAGCCAAGAGTTGGGAGAGACCCAGTACTTC; CDR3: CANSQELGETQYF
V: TRBV9; J: TRBJ2-3; size: NA; D: NA; DNA: TGTGCCAGCAGCGTAGGAGGATTATACACAGATACGCAGTATTTT; CDR3: CASSVGGLYTDTQYF
V: TRBV2; J: TRBJ1-5; size: NA; D: NA; DNA: TGTGCCAGCAGTGAATATACCTCGAGAAATCAGCCCCAGCATTTT; CDR3: CASSEYTSRNQPQHF
V: TRBV12-3/TRBV12-4; J: TRBJ1-2; size: NA; D: NA; DNA: TGTGCCAGCAGCCCTCCCGGTGGCTACACCTTC; CDR3: CASSPPGGYTF
V: TRBV5-6; J: TRBJ2-7; size: NA; D: NA; DNA: TGTGCCAGCAGCTTGGGTCGTGGATCACGCTCCTACGAGCAGTACTTC; CDR3: CASSLGRGSRSYEQYF
V: TRBV20-1; J: TRBJ2-1; size: few; D: NA; DNA: TGCAGTGTCGGGACGTACTCCTACAATGAGCAGTTCTTC; CDR3: CSVGTYSYNEQFF
V: TRBV27; J: TRBJ2-7; size: NA; D: NA; DNA: TGTGCCAGCAGTTTATCCCCAGGGAACCCCTACGAGCAGTACTTC; CDR3: CASSLSPGNPYEQYF
V: TRBV7-2; J: TRBJ2-5; size: NA; D: NA; DNA: TGTGCCAGCAGCCAGCAGGCAGTCCAGTACTTC; CDR3: CASSQQAVQYF
V: TRBV20-1; J: TRBJ2-2; size: NA; D: NA; DNA: TGCAGTGCTAGAAAACCAGGGGCGGTCGGGGAGCTGTTTTTT; CDR3: CSARKPGAVGELFF
V: TRBV24-1; J: TRBJ2-3; size: few; D: NA; DNA: TGTGCCACCAGTGGTCAGGGTCCAGATACGCAGTATTTT; CDR3: CATSGQGPDTQYF
V: TRBV12-3/TRBV12-4; J: TRBJ2-1; size: NA; D: TRBD2; DNA: TGTGCCAGCAGTCCCGACGGGGGGACGCGGTTCTTC; CDR3: CASSPDGGTRFF
V: TRBV4-1; J: TRBJ1-4; size: few; D: NA; DNA: TGCGCCAGCAGCCTCTACGCGAATTCGGGGGAAGGAGAAAAACTGTTTTTT; CDR3: CASSLYANSGEGEKLFF
V: TRBV7-3; J: TRBJ2-1; size: NA; D: TRBD2; DNA: TGTGCCAGCAGCTACTTAGCGGGGGCCCTAATGGAGCAGTTCTTC; CDR3: CASSYLAGALMEQFF
V: TRBV7-2; J: TRBJ2-5; size: few; D: NA; DNA: TGTGCCAGCAGCCAACGTCATGAGACCCAGTACTTC; CDR3: CASSQRHETQYF
V: TRBV20-1; J: TRBJ1-2; size: NA; D: NA; DNA: TGCAGTGCTAGAGATTATATCCGAGAATCTAACTATGGCTACACCTTC; CDR3: CSARDYIRESNYGYTF
V: TRBV4-3; J: TRBJ1-5; size: once; D: NA; DNA: TGCGCCAGCAGCCAAGATACGGCAGGGTGGCAGCCCCAGCATTTT; CDR3: CASSQDTAGWQPQHF
V: TRBV6-5; J: TRBJ2-5; size: few; D: NA; DNA: TGTGCCAGCAGTTACAAACTAATTGGGACCCAGTACTTC; CDR3: CASSYKLIGTQYF